This passage covers 17 T cell receptor beta chains from one sample sequenced in a study of cytomegalovirus exposure and HLA in healthy donors (dated by TCRdb to 2016 to 2017). Libraries were made using the immunoSEQ multiplex PCR assay. For the multiplex PCR, a mixture combining 60 forward primers for TCR Vbeta segments and 13 reverse primers for TCR Jbeta segments was used. Not all clones reach the TCRdb copy of this immuneACCESS table, which keeps in-frame sequences only. Checked studies attribute under half of the gap to unresolved V genes and leave the rest unexplained. The sample table shows 140,000 or so clones, and about three fifths are seen once. Jointly, the top ten make up around 1.8% of the sample. Input material: PBMCs. Source of these receptors: a male donor in good health and CMV-seronegative.

The chain joins TRBV4-1 to TRBJ1-2, with TRBD1 identical over 9 bases. In germline, CDR1 is MGHRA, CDR2 YSYEKL. The V segment lost 0 bases and the J segment 5 bases; nucleotides outside the gene matches: 10. This CDR3 is 17 amino acids long. The CDR3 sequence is CASSQDGVGQGLYGYTF. The CDR3, as DNA: TGCGCCAGCAGCCAAGATGGTGTGGGACAGGGCCTTTATGGCTACACCTTC.

This clone was observed once. The chain couples TRBV18 to TRBJ2-7; no definite D call. This CDR3 contains 16 residues. Germline V gene data show CDR1 as KGHSH and CDR2 as LQKENI. With 3 bases removed from V and 3 bases from J, the gap between germline ends came to 18 bases. CDR3 DNA: TGTGCCAGCTCACCCGACGCTAGTGAAATTTTCTACGAGCAGTACTTC. Protein sequence: CASSPDASEIFYEQYF.

This clone has a single count. The rearrangement links TRBV25-1 to TRBJ2-7; the D gene is possibly TRBD1 (5 bases). Germline CDR1 and CDR2: MGHDK and SYGVNS. This CDR3 spans 15 amino acids. Trimming pared 4 bases from V and 5 bases from J, leaving 18 bases between. The CDR3 protein is CASSALAGPLDEQYF. CDR3 coding DNA: TGTGCCAGCAGTGCCCTCGCAGGGCCTCTCGACGAGCAGTACTTC.

The rearrangement links TRBV6-5 to TRBJ1-2, with D unclear. V was trimmed by 4 bases and J by 4 bases, leaving 16 bases between them. The CDR3 is 15 residues long. In germline, CDR1 is MNHEY, CDR2 SVGAGI. The CDR3 DNA reads as TGTGCCAGCAGTTTCTCTGGCCAGGCCGTCTATGGCTACACCTTC. It yields the protein CASSFSGQAVYGYTF.

This clone was counted only a few times. The chain links TRBV28 to TRBJ2-5, with D maybe TRBD2 (6 bases). This CDR3 is built from 12 residues. Germline CDR1 MDHEN, CDR2 SYDVKM. V gave up 7 bases and J gave up 4 bases, with 10 bases separating them. CDR3 DNA: TGTGCCAGCAAATCGGGGGTAGAGACCCAGTACTTC. It encodes CASKSGVETQYF.

The count of this clone is one. CDR3 sequence: CASSSTGHSNQPQHF. CDR3 nucleotide sequence: TGTGCCAGCAGCTCGACAGGGCACAGCAATCAGCCCCAGCATTTT. J is TRBJ1-5 and V is TRBV7-2, with 7 bases fitting TRBD1. The CDR3 is 15 residues long. Looked up from germline, CDR1 is SGHTA and CDR2 is FQGNSA. After removal of 4 bases from V and 1 base from J, the junction contained 4 bases not matched to a gene.

The rearrangement links TRBV4-3 to TRBJ2-1, with 7 bases lining up with TRBD2. Germline V gene sequence: CDR1 LGHNA, CDR2 YSLEER. J gave up 9 bases and V 0 bases, and 8 bases lay outside the gene matches. The CDR3 sequence is 15 residues long. DNA for the CDR3: TGCGCCAGCAGCCAAGATTTCGGACTAGTGGGTGAGCAGTTCTTC. Its protein is CASSQDFGLVGEQFF.

The rearrangement links TRBV5-1 to TRBJ2-5; TRBD2 aligns across 9 bases. The CDR3 is 14 residues long. The V gene's germline CDR1 is SGHRS and CDR2 YFSETQ. V lost 4 bases to trimming and J lost 5 bases; unmatched junction nucleotides: 6. CDR3 residues: CASSVTSGAETQYF. The CDR3 DNA follows: TGCGCCAGCAGCGTGACTAGCGGAGCTGAGACCCAGTACTTC.

Only a few counts were recorded for this clone. The chain is built from TRBV19 and TRBJ2-1; TRBD2 matches 9 bases. Germline CDR1 is LNHDA and CDR2 is SQIVND (reference sequence). The CDR3 contains 14 residues. The V and J ends lost 8 bases and 6 bases, in that order; junction bases with no gene match: 8. This chain's CDR3 is CASRGSGGGNEQFF. The CDR3 nucleotides read TGTGCCAGTCGCGGTAGCGGGGGCGGCAATGAGCAGTTCTTC.

V usage is TRBV6-6 and J usage is TRBJ2-2; D gene uncertain. In germline, CDR1 is MNHNY, CDR2 SVGAGI (reference sequence). V lost 5 bases and J 6 bases, leaving 10 bases between the germline ends. CDR3 length equals 13 residues. The CDR3 spells CASSPSVSGELFF. CDR3 bases: TGTGCCAGCAGTCCGTCTGTCTCCGGGGAGCTGTTTTTT.

The CDR3 is CASSVNPREAGYTF. The CDR3 nucleotides are TGTGCCAGCAGCGTAAACCCCCGGGAGGCTGGCTACACCTTC. V is TRBV9 and J is TRBJ1-2; no clear D. Between the trimmed V and J ends, which lost 1 base and 7 bases, there was a span of 14 bases. Germline V gene lookup returns CDR1 SGDLS and CDR2 YYNGEE. The CDR3 totals 14 residues.

To note about this clone: The identical CDR3 is also encoded by other nucleotide sequences in the sample. V usage is TRBV15 and J usage is TRBJ2-5; weak D call: TRBD2 (5 bases). The CDR3 consists of 14 residues. The germline gives CDR1 LNHNV, CDR2 YYDKDF (reference sequence). V was cut by 1 base and J by 4 bases, with 10 bases left in between. Here the CDR3 reads CATSRGGDLETQYF. CDR3 coding DNA: TGTGCCACCAGCAGAGGGGGAGACTTAGAGACCCAGTACTTC.

This clone has only a few counts. J is TRBJ1-1 and V is TRBV7-2; 7 bases are shared with TRBD1. V lost 4 bases to trimming and J lost 7 bases; unmatched junction nucleotides: 9. This CDR3 has 14 residues. Germline V CDR1 and CDR2: SGHTA, FQGNSA. DNA for the CDR3: TGTGCCAGCAGCTCTTTTGAAGGGGGCCGTGAAGCTTTCTTT. It yields the protein CASSSFEGGREAFF.

J is TRBJ1-4 and V is TRBV18; weak D call: TRBD1 (6 bases). Trimming removed 4 bases from V and 4 bases from J, with 16 bases in between. The CDR3 totals 16 residues. Germline assignment: CDR1 KGHSH and CDR2 LQKENI. CDR3 protein: CASSLYRQDGNEKLFF. The CDR3 DNA is TGTGCCAGCTCACTATACCGACAGGACGGTAATGAAAAACTGTTTTTT.

CDR3 region: CASSLGASGANEQFF. The CDR3 coding sequence is TGCGCCAGCAGCTTGGGGGCTAGCGGGGCCAATGAGCAGTTCTTC. The chain recombines TRBV5-1 with TRBJ2-1, with 9 bases that match TRBD2. CDR1 is SGHRS, CDR2 YFSETQ, per germline. V gave up 0 bases and J gave up 6 bases; unmatched junction bases: 4. This CDR3 is built from 15 residues.

The chain recombines TRBV28 with TRBJ1-4; possible D gene TRBD1, 5 bases. Trimming left V 7 bases short and J 16 bases short, with 16 bases between. CDR3 length equals 11 residues. Germline V lookup: CDR1 MDHEN, CDR2 SYDVKM. The CDR3 region is CASKTGGEPFF. The DNA for the CDR3 is TGTGCCAGCAAAACGGGGGGGGAACCGTTTTTT. Looking up the rest from reference TRBV28 and TRBJ1-4 gives the full variable domain: DVKVTQSSRYLVKRTGEKVFLECVQDMDHENMFWYRQDPGLGLRLIYFSYDVKMKEKGDIPEGYSVSREKKERFSLILESASTNQTSMYLCASKTGGEPFFGSGTQLSVL.

CDR3 DNA: TGTGCCATACGGACCGGGACAACCTCCTACGAGCAGTACTTC. This codes for CAIRTGTTSYEQYF. The chain carries TRBV28 and TRBJ2-7, with D maybe TRBD1 (6 bases). The CDR3 consists of 14 residues. Per germline, CDR1 MDHEN and CDR2 SYDVKM. V was clipped by 10 bases and J by 0 bases, with 16 bases between them.